These T cell receptor beta chains were read from a single sample in a study of CD8 T cells in Susac syndrome. TCRdb used MiXCR to reprocess the immunoSEQ multiplex PCR reads, holding one entry per CDR3 protein. The top ten hold about 0.12% of the sample, which has roughly 110,000 distinct CDR3 sequences, 85% to 95% seen once. Sequencing used CD8+ T cells from PBMCs. The receptors come from a human donor in good health. Both conserved end residues are part of each CDR3. A D gene is named only where the DNA matches it firmly. Clone sizes are given selectively: once, few, many, or a class where the clone is expanded.

TRBJ2-7	TRBV6-5	NA	NA	CASKETPSDEQYF	TGTGCCAGCAAGGAAACCCCGTCAGACGAGCAGTACTTC
TRBJ1-1	TRBV6-2/TRBV6-3	NA	NA	CASSYATDWDTEAFF	TGTGCCAGCAGTTACGCGACAGATTGGGACACTGAAGCTTTCTTT
TRBJ2-5	TRBV20-1	NA	NA	CSARDRGAWETQYF	TGCAGTGCTAGAGATCGTGGGGCCTGGGAGACCCAGTACTTC
TRBJ1-4	TRBV5-1	NA	NA	CASSLGTGSVNEKLFF	TGCGCCAGCAGCTTGGGAACAGGGTCGGTTAATGAAAAACTGTTTTTT
TRBJ2-1	TRBV29-1	NA	NA	CSVDNFDEQFF	TGCAGCGTTGACAATTTCGATGAGCAGTTCTTC
TRBJ1-5	TRBV20-1	NA	TRBD1	CSARDMRTGNNNQPQHF	TGCAGTGCTAGAGACATGAGGACAGGGAATAACAATCAGCCCCAGCATTTT
TRBJ2-1	TRBV6-5	NA	NA	CASSRDHINEQFF	TGTGCCAGCAGTCGGGACCATATCAATGAGCAGTTCTTC
TRBJ2-7	TRBV10-3	NA	TRBD2	CAISGTSGRSSYEQYF	TGTGCCATCAGTGGGACTAGCGGGAGGTCTTCCTACGAGCAGTACTTC
TRBJ2-5	TRBV4-1	NA	TRBD2	CASSQDPAGSQETQYF	TGCGCCAGCAGCCAAGATCCAGCGGGATCACAAGAGACCCAGTACTTC
TRBJ2-7	TRBV7-9	NA	TRBD1	CANSPRQGEQYF	TGTGCCAACAGCCCCCGACAGGGAGAGCAGTACTTC
TRBJ2-1	TRBV5-6	NA	NA	CASSSERGRAVVEQFF	TGTGCCAGCAGTTCGGAGAGGGGGAGGGCCGTCGTTGAGCAGTTCTTC
TRBJ2-7	TRBV4-2	NA	TRBD2	CASSQTIAGASEQYF	TGTGCCAGCAGCCAAACTATAGCGGGAGCAAGCGAGCAGTACTTC
TRBJ2-5	TRBV12-3/TRBV12-4	NA	NA	CASAGRETQYF	TGTGCCAGCGCCGGGCGTGAGACCCAGTACTTC
TRBJ1-2	TRBV24-1	once	NA	CATSDSATNYGYTF	TGTGCCACCAGTGATTCAGCCACTAACTATGGCTACACCTTC
TRBJ1-4	TRBV6-1	NA	NA	CASKLRGGASTNEKLFF	TGTGCCAGCAAATTGAGGGGGGGCGCGTCAACTAATGAAAAACTGTTTTTT
TRBJ2-7	TRBV3-1	NA	NA	CASSQVNDEQYF	TGTGCCAGCAGCCAAGTTAATGACGAGCAGTACTTC
TRBJ2-2	TRBV7-9	NA	NA	CASSSGLTMSNTGELFF	TGTGCCAGCAGCTCTGGACTCACGATGTCGAACACCGGGGAGCTGTTTTTT
TRBJ2-7	TRBV20-1	NA	NA	CSARDQEGSYEQYF	TGCAGTGCTAGAGATCAAGAGGGATCCTACGAGCAGTACTTC
TRBJ2-7	TRBV6-2/TRBV6-3	NA	TRBD2	CASTLGTSGTLRYEQYF	TGTGCCAGCACCCTCGGGACTAGCGGGACCCTACGCTACGAGCAGTACTTC
TRBJ2-1	TRBV5-1	NA	NA	CASSREAGGLNEQFF	TGCGCCAGCAGCCGGGAGGCAGGGGGCCTCAATGAGCAGTTCTTC
TRBJ1-5	TRBV9	NA	NA	CASSVGSNQPQHF	TGTGCCAGCAGCGTGGGTAGCAATCAGCCCCAGCATTTT
TRBJ1-1	TRBV7-9	NA	NA	CASSLEATMNTEAFF	TGTGCCAGCAGCTTAGAGGCCACTATGAACACTGAAGCTTTCTTT
TRBJ1-2	TRBV6-6	NA	NA	CASSYFGSSYGYTF	TGTGCCAGCAGTTACTTCGGGAGCAGCTATGGCTACACCTTC
TRBJ2-1	TRBV13	NA	TRBD2	CASRISGLSYNEQFF	TGTGCCAGCAGGATTAGCGGGCTTTCCTACAATGAGCAGTTCTTC
TRBJ1-2	TRBV6-5	NA	TRBD1	CASSSVQGTGSYYGYTF	TGTGCCAGCAGTTCTGTACAAGGGACAGGGAGCTACTATGGCTACACCTTC
TRBJ2-2	TRBV30	once	NA	CAWSVVWPTGELFF	TGTGCCTGGAGTGTAGTCTGGCCTACCGGGGAGCTGTTTTTT
TRBJ2-3	TRBV5-4	NA	TRBD2	CASSPGTSGRNTDTQYF	TGTGCCAGCAGCCCCGGGACTAGCGGGAGGAACACAGATACGCAGTATTTT
TRBJ1-5	TRBV12-3/TRBV12-4	once	NA	CASSPRDQPQHF	TGTGCCAGCAGCCCGCGTGATCAGCCCCAGCATTTT